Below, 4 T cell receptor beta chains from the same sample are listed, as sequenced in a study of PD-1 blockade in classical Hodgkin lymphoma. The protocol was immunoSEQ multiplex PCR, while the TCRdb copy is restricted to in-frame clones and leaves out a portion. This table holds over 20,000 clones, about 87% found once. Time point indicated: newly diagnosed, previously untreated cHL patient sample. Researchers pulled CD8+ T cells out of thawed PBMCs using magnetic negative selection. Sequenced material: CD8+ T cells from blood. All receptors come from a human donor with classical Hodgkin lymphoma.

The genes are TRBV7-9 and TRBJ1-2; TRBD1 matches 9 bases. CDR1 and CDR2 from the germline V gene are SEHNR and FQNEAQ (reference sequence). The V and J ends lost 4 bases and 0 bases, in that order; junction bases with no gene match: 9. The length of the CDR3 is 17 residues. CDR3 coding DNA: TGTGCCAGCAGCTCGCCTATTACAGGGGGCACTAACTATGGCTACACCTTC. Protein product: CASSSPITGGTNYGYTF. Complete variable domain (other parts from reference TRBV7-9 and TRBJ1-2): DTGVSQNPRHKITKRGQNVTFRCDPISEHNRLYWYRQTLGQGPEFLTYFQNEAQLEKSRLLSDRFSAERPKGSFSTLEIQRTEQGDSAMYLCASSSPITGGTNYGYTFGSGTRLTVV.

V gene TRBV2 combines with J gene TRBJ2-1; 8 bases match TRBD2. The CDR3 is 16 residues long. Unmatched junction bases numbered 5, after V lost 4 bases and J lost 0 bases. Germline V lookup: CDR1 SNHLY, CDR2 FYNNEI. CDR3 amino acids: CASSGRLAGSYNEQFF. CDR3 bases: TGTGCCAGCAGTGGTCGGCTAGCGGGCTCCTACAATGAGCAGTTCTTC.

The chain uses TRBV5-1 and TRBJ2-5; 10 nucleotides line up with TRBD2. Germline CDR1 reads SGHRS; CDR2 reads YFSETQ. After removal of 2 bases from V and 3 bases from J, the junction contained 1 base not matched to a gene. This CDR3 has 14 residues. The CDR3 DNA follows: TGCGCCAGCAGCTTCGGGACTAGCGAAGAGACCCAGTACTTC. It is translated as CASSFGTSEETQYF.

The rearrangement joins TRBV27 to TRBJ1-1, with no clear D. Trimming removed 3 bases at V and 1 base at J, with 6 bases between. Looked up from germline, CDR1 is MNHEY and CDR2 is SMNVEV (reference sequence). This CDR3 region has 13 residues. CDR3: CASSLGRNTEAFF. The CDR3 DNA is TGTGCCAGCAGTTTGGGCAGGAACACTGAAGCTTTCTTT.